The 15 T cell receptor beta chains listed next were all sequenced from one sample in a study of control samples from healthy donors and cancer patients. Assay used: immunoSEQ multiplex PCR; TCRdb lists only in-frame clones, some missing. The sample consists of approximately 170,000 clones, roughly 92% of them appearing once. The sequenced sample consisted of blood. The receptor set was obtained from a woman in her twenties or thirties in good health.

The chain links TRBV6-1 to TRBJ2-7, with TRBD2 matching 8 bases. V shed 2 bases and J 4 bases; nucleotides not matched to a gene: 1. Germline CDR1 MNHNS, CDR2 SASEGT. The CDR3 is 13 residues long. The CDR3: CASSEQREYEQYF. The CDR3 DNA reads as TGTGCCAGCAGTGAACAGCGGGAGTACGAGCAGTACTTC.

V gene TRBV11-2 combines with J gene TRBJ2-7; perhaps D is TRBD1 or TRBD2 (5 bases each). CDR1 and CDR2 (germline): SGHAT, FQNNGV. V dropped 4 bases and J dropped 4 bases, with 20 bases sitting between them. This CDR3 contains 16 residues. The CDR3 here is CASSSETRDEGYEQYF. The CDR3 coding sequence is TGTGCCAGCAGCTCCGAAACCCGGGACGAGGGATACGAGCAGTACTTC.

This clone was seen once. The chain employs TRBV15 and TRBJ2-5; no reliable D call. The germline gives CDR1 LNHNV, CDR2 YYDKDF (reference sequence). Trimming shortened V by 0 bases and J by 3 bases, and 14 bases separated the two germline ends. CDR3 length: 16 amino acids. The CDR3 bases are TGTGCCACCAGCAGAGAAGTCTCAAGGGCCAAAGAGACCCAGTACTTC. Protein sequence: CATSREVSRAKETQYF.

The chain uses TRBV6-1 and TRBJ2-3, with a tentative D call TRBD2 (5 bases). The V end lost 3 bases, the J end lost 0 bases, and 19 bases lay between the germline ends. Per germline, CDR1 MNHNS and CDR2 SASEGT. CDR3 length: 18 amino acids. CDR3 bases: TGTGCCAGCAGTGACGCGGGTCCGTTACTTTCTAGCACAGATACGCAGTATTTT. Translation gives CASSDAGPLLSSTDTQYF.

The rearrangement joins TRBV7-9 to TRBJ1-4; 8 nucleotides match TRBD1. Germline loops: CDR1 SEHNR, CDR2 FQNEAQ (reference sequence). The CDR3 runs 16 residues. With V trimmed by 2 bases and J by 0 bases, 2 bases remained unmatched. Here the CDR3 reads CASSLQGQATNEKLFF. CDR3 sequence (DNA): TGTGCCAGCAGCTTACAGGGACAGGCAACTAATGAAAAACTGTTTTTT. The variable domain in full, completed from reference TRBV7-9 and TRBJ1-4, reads DTGVSQNPRHKITKRGQNVTFRCDPISEHNRLYWYRQTLGQGPEFLTYFQNEAQLEKSRLLSDRFSAERPKGSFSTLEIQRTEQGDSAMYLCASSLQGQATNEKLFFGSGTQLSVL.

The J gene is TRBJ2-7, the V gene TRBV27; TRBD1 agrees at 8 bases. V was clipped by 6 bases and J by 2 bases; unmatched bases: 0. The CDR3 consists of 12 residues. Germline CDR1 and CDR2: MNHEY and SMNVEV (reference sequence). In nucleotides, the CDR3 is TGTGCCAGCAGGACAGGGGCCTACGAGCAGTACTTC. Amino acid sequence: CASRTGAYEQYF.

The CDR3 DNA is TGCAGTGCTAGTTCGAGGGGAGAGACCCAGTACTTC. Its translation: CSASSRGETQYF. J is TRBJ2-5 and V is TRBV20-1; D tentatively fits TRBD1 or TRBD2 (5 bases each). V was clipped by 3 bases and J by 4 bases, with 9 bases between them. Germline values: CDR1 DFQATT, CDR2 SNEGSKA (reference sequence). CDR3 length: 12 residues.

CDR3: CASSQDSGATNEKLFF. CDR3 DNA sequence: TGTGCCAGCAGCCAAGATAGCGGTGCAACTAATGAAAAACTGTTTTTT. This rearrangement joins TRBV3-1 (or the pseudogene TRBV3-2) to TRBJ1-4; D uncertain. The ends were cut back, 0 bases at V and 0 bases at J, with 8 bases in the middle. This CDR3 is 16 amino acids long. The V gene's germline CDR1 is LGHDT and CDR2 YNNKEL (reference sequence).

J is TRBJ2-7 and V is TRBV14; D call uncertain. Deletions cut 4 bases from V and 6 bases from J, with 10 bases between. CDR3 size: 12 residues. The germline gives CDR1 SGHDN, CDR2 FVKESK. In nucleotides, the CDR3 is TGTGCCAGCAGCCCTCCGTTCTCCGAGCAGTACTTC. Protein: CASSPPFSEQYF.

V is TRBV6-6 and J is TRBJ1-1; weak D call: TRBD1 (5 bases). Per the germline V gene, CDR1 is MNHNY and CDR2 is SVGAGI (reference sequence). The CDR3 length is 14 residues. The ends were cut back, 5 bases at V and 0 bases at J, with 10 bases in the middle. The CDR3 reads CASSRQYMNTEAFF. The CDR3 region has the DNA TGTGCCAGCAGTAGACAGTACATGAACACTGAAGCTTTCTTT.

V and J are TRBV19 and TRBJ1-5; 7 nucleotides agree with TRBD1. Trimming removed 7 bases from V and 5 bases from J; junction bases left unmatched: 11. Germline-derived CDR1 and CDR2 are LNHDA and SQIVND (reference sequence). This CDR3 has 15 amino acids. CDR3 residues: CASNELTGVDQPQHF. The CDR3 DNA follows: TGTGCCAGTAACGAGCTTACAGGGGTGGATCAGCCCCAGCATTTT.

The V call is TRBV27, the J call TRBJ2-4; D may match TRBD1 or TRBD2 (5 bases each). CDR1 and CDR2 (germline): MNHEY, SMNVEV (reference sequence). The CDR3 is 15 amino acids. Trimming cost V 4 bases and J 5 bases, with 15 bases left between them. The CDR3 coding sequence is TGTGCCAGCAGTTCAGCCGGGGCAGGCCAAAACATTCAGTACTTC. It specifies CASSSAGAGQNIQYF.

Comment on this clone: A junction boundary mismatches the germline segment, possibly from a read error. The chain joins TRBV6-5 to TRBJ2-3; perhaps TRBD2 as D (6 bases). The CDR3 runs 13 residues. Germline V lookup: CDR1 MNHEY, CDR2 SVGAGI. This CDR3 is CASGPRDPDTRYF. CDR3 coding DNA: TGTGCCAGTGGGCCGCGGGACCCAGATACGCGGTATTTT.

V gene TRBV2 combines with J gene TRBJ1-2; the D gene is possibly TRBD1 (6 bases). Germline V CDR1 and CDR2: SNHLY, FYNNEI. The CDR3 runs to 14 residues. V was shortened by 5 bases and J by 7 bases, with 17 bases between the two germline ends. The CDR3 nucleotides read TGTGCCAGCAGTAGGGGGACGGGGCAGGGTGGCTACACCTTC. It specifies CASSRGTGQGGYTF. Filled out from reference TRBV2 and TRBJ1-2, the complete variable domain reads EPEVTQTPSHQVTQMGQEVILRCVPISNHLYFYWYRQILGQKVEFLVSFYNNEISEKSEIFDDQFSVERPDGSNFTLKIRSTKLEDSAMYFCASSRGTGQGGYTFGSGTRLTVV.

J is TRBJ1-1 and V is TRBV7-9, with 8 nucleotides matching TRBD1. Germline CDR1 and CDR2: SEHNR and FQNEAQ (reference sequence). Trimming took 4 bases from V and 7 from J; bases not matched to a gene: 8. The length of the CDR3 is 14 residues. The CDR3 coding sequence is TGTGCCAGCAGCTCCTTCCAGGGGGCCAGTGAAGCTTTCTTT. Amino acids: CASSSFQGASEAFF.